Listed below are T cell receptor beta chains from one sample, sequenced in a study of blood T cell repertoires in COVID-19. Clones were sequenced by immunoSEQ multiplex PCR, and TCRdb holds only the in-frame ones, with some missing. The sample shows 300,000 to 400,000 clones, roughly 90% of them seen only once. The sample taken for sequencing was PBMCs or T cells enriched from blood (not recorded which). All receptors derive from a woman in her 30s with acute COVID-19. Both conserved end residues are part of each CDR3. A D gene is named only where the DNA matches it firmly. Clone size, where shown, is once, few, many, or a class for clones that have expanded.

d_call j_call clone_size v_call cdr3_aa cdr3_nt
TRBD2 TRBJ2-7 few TRBV24-1 CATSESGGSYEQYF TGTGCCACCAGTGAAAGCGGGGGCTCCTACGAGCAGTACTTC
TRBD1 TRBJ1-4 few TRBV4-1 CASSPWTGKSEKLFF TGCGCCAGCAGCCCCTGGACAGGGAAAAGTGAAAAACTGTTTTTT
TRBD1 TRBJ2-3 - TRBV19 CASSMGQGGRDTQYF TGTGCCAGTAGTATGGGACAGGGGGGTCGGGATACGCAGTATTTT
- TRBJ2-3 - TRBV6-4 CASSEGASTDTQYF TGTGCCAGCAGTGAAGGGGCTAGCACAGATACGCAGTATTTT
TRBD1 TRBJ2-7 - TRBV29-1 CSVVRQGSSYEQYF TGCAGCGTTGTGCGACAGGGTAGCTCCTACGAGCAGTACTTC
- TRBJ1-1 - TRBV5-1 CASSWDSMNTEAFF TGCGCCAGCAGCTGGGACTCCATGAACACTGAAGCTTTCTTT
- TRBJ2-3 once TRBV11-2 CASSLGVDSTDTQYF TGTGCCAGCAGCTTAGGGGTGGACTCCACAGATACGCAGTATTTT
- TRBJ2-1 once TRBV23-1 CASTPNRASYNEQFF TGCGCCAGCACTCCCAACAGGGCCTCCTACAATGAGCAGTTCTTC
TRBD1 TRBJ1-2 - TRBV30 CAWRGKGQSYGYTF TGTGCCTGGAGGGGTAAGGGACAGAGCTATGGCTACACCTTC
TRBD1 TRBJ1-2 - TRBV24-1 CATSDTTGGVYGYTF TGTGCCACCAGTGACACGACAGGGGGCGTCTATGGCTACACCTTC
TRBD2 TRBJ2-1 - TRBV24-1 CATSRLAGVDNEQFF TGTGCCACCAGTCGACTAGCGGGGGTTGACAATGAGCAGTTCTTC